Below are 22 T cell receptor beta chains sequenced from a single sample in a study of PD-L1 blockade in urothelial cancer. The data were produced by immunoSEQ multiplex PCR, yet TCRdb's version contains in-frame clones alone and is incomplete. The sample has 30,000 to 35,000 clones, around 84% seen once. The sequences come from PBMCs, collected around atezolizumab (anti-PD-L1) treatment. The source is a man aged 55-75 years with urothelial cancer.

The chain has TRBV28 and TRBJ1-2; TRBD1 matches at 7 bases. The CDR3 extends over 13 amino acids. The ends lost 6 bases at V and 5 bases at J; junction bases unmatched: 6. CDR1 and CDR2 from the germline V gene are MDHEN and SYDVKM. CDR3: CASSSRGYYGYTF. DNA for the CDR3: TGTGCCAGCAGCAGCAGGGGGTATTATGGCTACACCTTC.

This clone was seen repeatedly, ten times or more. The J gene is TRBJ1-6, the V gene TRBV9; D is unclear. CDR1 is SGDLS and CDR2 is YYNGEE in the germline V gene. CDR3 length: 14 residues. Trimming took off 2 bases at V and 8 bases at J, with 11 bases between the two ends. This CDR3 is CASSVAATDSPLHF. CDR3 sequence (DNA): TGTGCCAGCAGCGTGGCGGCTACCGATTCACCCCTCCACTTT.

The gene calls are TRBV5-1 and TRBJ1-5; tentative D call: TRBD1 (5 bases). The germline V gene has CDR1 SGHRS and CDR2 YFSETQ. The CDR3 covers 14 residues. V lost 0 bases and J lost 7, with 11 bases in between. The CDR3 DNA sequence: TGCGCCAGCAGCTTGGAAGGACACACGCAGCCCCAGCATTTT. Translating gives CASSLEGHTQPQHF.

The chain couples TRBV5-1 to TRBJ2-3; 13 nucleotides line up with TRBD2. The CDR3 is 17 residues long. Looked up from germline, CDR1 is SGHRS and CDR2 is YFSETQ. V gave up 4 bases and J gave up 5 bases; unmatched junction bases: 10. The CDR3 here is CASSATSGRALGDTQYF. The CDR3 region has the DNA TGCGCCAGCAGCGCAACTAGCGGGAGGGCCCTCGGAGATACGCAGTATTTT.

This clone was detected only once. V is TRBV5-1 and J is TRBJ2-3, with D maybe TRBD2 (5 bases). V dropped 7 bases and J dropped 0 bases, with 9 bases sitting between them. CDR1 is SGHRS and CDR2 is YFSETQ in the germline V gene. This CDR3 has 13 amino acids. The CDR3 protein is CASSSGSTDTQYF. In nucleotides, the CDR3 is TGCGCCAGCTCGAGCGGTAGCACAGATACGCAGTATTTT.

The genes are TRBV9 and TRBJ2-2, with 7 bases aligning to TRBD2. The CDR3 loop spans 16 amino acids. The junction had 9 bases not matched to a gene; V was cut back by 3 bases and J by 4 bases. Germline CDR1 SGDLS, CDR2 YYNGEE. CDR3 loop: CASSGTGLPTTGELFF. Written as DNA, the CDR3 is TGTGCCAGCAGCGGAACGGGACTACCCACCACCGGGGAGCTGTTTTTT.

The sample holds a few counts of this clone. This rearrangement joins TRBV6-4 to TRBJ2-3; TRBD2 might be the D (6 bases). Trimming took off 2 bases at V and 4 bases at J, with 10 bases between the two ends. This CDR3 is built from 14 residues. Germline V gene lookup returns CDR1 MRHNA and CDR2 SNTAGT. CDR3 region: CASSDGWDSDTQYF. CDR3 DNA: TGTGCCAGCAGTGACGGGTGGGACTCAGATACGCAGTATTTT.

This clone was recorded once. This chain joins TRBV6-5 and TRBJ1-4, with D possibly being TRBD1 (6 bases). From germline, CDR1 is MNHEY and CDR2 SVGAGI. CDR3 length: 14 amino acids. Trimming shortened V by 0 bases and J by 4 bases, and 6 bases separated the two germline ends. CDR3 in amino acids: CASSYSGGNEKLFF. Written as DNA, the CDR3 is TGTGCCAGCAGTTACTCAGGGGGTAATGAAAAACTGTTTTTT.

This rearrangement joins TRBV4-1 to TRBJ2-1, with 12 bases fitting TRBD2. There are 18 residues in the CDR3. Germline CDR1 and CDR2: MGHRA and YSYEKL. Germline trimming cut 0 bases from V and 10 bases from J; bases unmatched to any gene: 13. CDR3 loop: CASSQELGLAGAPGEQFF. CDR3 in DNA: TGCGCCAGCAGCCAAGAGTTGGGACTAGCGGGCGCCCCAGGGGAGCAGTTCTTC.

This clone occurred a few times. The chain joins TRBV18 to TRBJ1-5, with D possibly matching TRBD1 (5 bases). In germline, CDR1 is KGHSH, CDR2 LQKENI. The length of the CDR3 is 16 residues. Trimming cost V 3 bases and J 1 base, with 13 bases left between them. In DNA form, the CDR3 reads TGTGCCAGCTCACCTAGACAGACTCAAAGCAATCAGCCCCAGCATTTT. As protein: CASSPRQTQSNQPQHF.

The rearrangement uses TRBV7-2 and TRBJ1-3; D not certain. Germline V lookup: CDR1 SGHTA, CDR2 FQGNSA. V lost 5 bases and J 4 bases, leaving 15 bases between the germline ends. The CDR3 runs 15 residues. CDR3 residues: CASSRPGQAGNTIYF. The CDR3 coding sequence is TGTGCCAGCAGCCGACCTGGGCAGGCAGGAAACACCATATATTTT.

The table lists this clone with a count of one. CDR3 sequence (DNA): TGTGCCAGTAGTCTAGGGAGCACTGAAGCTTTCTTT. Translated, it gives CASSLGSTEAFF. The chain recombines TRBV19 with TRBJ1-1, with D uncertain. The germline gives CDR1 LNHDA, CDR2 SQIVND (reference sequence). The length of the CDR3 is 12 residues. V dropped 5 bases and J dropped 4 bases, with 8 bases sitting between them.

This clone came up once. The V and J genes are TRBV5-5 and TRBJ2-3; 8 bases align to TRBD1. CDR3 size: 15 residues. Germline lookup yields CDR1 SGHKS and CDR2 YYEKEE (reference sequence). Trimming removed 3 bases from V and 3 bases from J; junction bases left unmatched: 6. CDR3 sequence: CASSWTGRMTDTQYF. The CDR3 region has the DNA TGTGCCAGCAGCTGGACAGGGAGAATGACAGATACGCAGTATTTT.

The chain recombines TRBV10-1 with TRBJ2-1; D call uncertain. Trimming took 0 bases from V and 9 from J, leaving 12 bases between them. CDR3 length: 14 amino acids. Germline CDR1 reads WNHNN; CDR2 reads SYGVQD (reference sequence). Written as DNA, the CDR3 is TGCGCCAGCAGTGAGTCGATGGCTCCAGGTGAGCAGTTCTTC. Translating gives CASSESMAPGEQFF.

The CDR3: CASKTGFDANTEAFF. The DNA of the CDR3 is TGTGCCAGTAAAACAGGGTTTGATGCGAACACTGAAGCTTTCTTT. The gene calls are TRBV5-5 and TRBJ1-1, with D tentatively TRBD1 (6 bases). V lost 8 bases and J 1 base, leaving 18 bases between the germline ends. The CDR3 has 15 residues. In germline, CDR1 is SGHKS, CDR2 YYEKEE (reference sequence). Combining the CDR3 with reference TRBV5-5 and TRBJ1-1 gives the whole variable domain DAGVTQSPTHLIKTRGQQVTLRCSPISGHKSVSWYQQVLGQGPQFIFQYYEKEERGRGNFPDRFSARQFPNYSSELNVNALLLGDSALYLCASKTGFDANTEAFFGQGTRLTVV.

This clone was seen a single time. This chain links TRBV5-4 with TRBJ2-2; 8 nucleotides agree with TRBD1. CDR1 SGHNT and CDR2 YYREEE come from the germline V gene (reference sequence). CDR3 size: 15 residues. The ends lost 5 bases at V and 7 bases at J; junction bases unmatched: 10. The CDR3 nucleotides read TGTGCCAGCAGGGACGGCAGGGGGCAAATCGGGGAGCTGTTTTTT. Translated, it gives CASRDGRGQIGELFF.

V is TRBV2 and J is TRBJ2-7; 8 bases match TRBD1. The germline V gene has CDR1 SNHLY and CDR2 FYNNEI. The CDR3 totals 12 residues. With V trimmed by 4 bases and J by 4 bases, 0 bases remained unmatched. CDR3 in amino acids: CASSGQGYEQYF. The CDR3 DNA sequence: TGTGCCAGCAGTGGACAGGGGTACGAGCAGTACTTC.

The chain joins TRBV6-5 to TRBJ1-1; D not resolved. V was pared by 6 bases and J by 1 base, with 12 bases between. The germline V gene has CDR1 MNHEY and CDR2 SVGAGI. This CDR3 comprises 14 residues. The CDR3 loop is CASSPPTENTEAFF. Here the CDR3 DNA reads TGTGCCAGCAGCCCTCCAACAGAGAACACTGAAGCTTTCTTT.

The rearrangement joins TRBV7-9 to TRBJ1-5, with TRBD1 matching 7 bases. The length of the CDR3 is 12 residues. Germline values: CDR1 SEHNR, CDR2 FQNEAQ (reference sequence). The J segment lost 7 bases and the V segment lost 6 bases, leaving 3 bases of the junction unmatched. In nucleotides, the CDR3 is TGTGCCAGCAGTAGACAGGGCCAGCCCCAGCATTTT. It translates to CASSRQGQPQHF. The full variable domain, its missing parts supplied by reference TRBV7-9 and TRBJ1-5, is DTGVSQNPRHKITKRGQNVTFRCDPISEHNRLYWYRQTLGQGPEFLTYFQNEAQLEKSRLLSDRFSAERPKGSFSTLEIQRTEQGDSAMYLCASSRQGQPQHFGDGTRLSIL.

The V call is TRBV5-1, the J call TRBJ2-3; 11 bases are a match to TRBD2. V lost 0 bases, J lost 4 bases, and 4 bases stayed unmatched. The CDR3 has 16 residues. The germline V gene has CDR1 SGHRS and CDR2 YFSETQ. CDR3 DNA sequence: TGCGCCAGCAGCTTGGTCTCTAGCGGGGGGCCAGATACGCAGTATTTT. It yields the protein CASSLVSSGGPDTQYF.

This clone was picked up one time. The V call is TRBV27, the J call TRBJ1-1; the D gene is possibly TRBD1 (6 bases). V was cut by 3 bases and J by 4 bases, with 15 bases left in between. The length of the CDR3 is 15 residues. The germline V gene encodes CDR1 MNHEY and CDR2 SMNVEV (reference sequence). Here the CDR3 DNA reads TGTGCCAGCAGTTTGCGGCGACAGGTGGGCACTGAAGCTTTCTTT. Residues: CASSLRRQVGTEAFF.

The V gene is TRBV27, the J gene TRBJ2-1; 8 bases fit TRBD2. This CDR3 has 16 amino acids. J lost 5 bases, V lost 5 bases, and 11 bases had no gene match. CDR1 and CDR2 (germline): MNHEY, SMNVEV (reference sequence). CDR3 sequence (DNA): TGTGCCAGCAGTCGCCCGGGACTAGGGGAACACAATGAGCAGTTCTTC. Protein: CASSRPGLGEHNEQFF.